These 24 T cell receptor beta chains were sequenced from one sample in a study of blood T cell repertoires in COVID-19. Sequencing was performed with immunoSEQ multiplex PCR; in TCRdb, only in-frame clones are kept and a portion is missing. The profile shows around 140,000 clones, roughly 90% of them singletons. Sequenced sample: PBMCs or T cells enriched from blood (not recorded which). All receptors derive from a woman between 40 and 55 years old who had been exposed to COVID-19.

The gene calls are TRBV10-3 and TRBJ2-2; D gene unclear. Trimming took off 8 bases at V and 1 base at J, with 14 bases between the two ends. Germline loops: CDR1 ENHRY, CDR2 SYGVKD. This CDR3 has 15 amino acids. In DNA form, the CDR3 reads TGTGCCATCCTTAACTCGATCGGGAACACCGGGGAGCTGTTTTTT. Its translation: CAILNSIGNTGELFF.

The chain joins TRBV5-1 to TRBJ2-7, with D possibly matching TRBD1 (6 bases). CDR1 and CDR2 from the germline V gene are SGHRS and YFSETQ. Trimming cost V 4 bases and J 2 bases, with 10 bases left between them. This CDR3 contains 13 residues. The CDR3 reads CASSSGQPYEQYF. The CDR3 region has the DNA TGCGCCAGCAGCAGTGGACAGCCCTACGAGCAGTACTTC. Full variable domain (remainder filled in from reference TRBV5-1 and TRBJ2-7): KAGVTQTPRYLIKTRGQQVTLSCSPISGHRSVSWYQQTPGQGLQFLFEYFSETQRNKGNFPGRFSGRQFSNSRSEMNVSTLELGDSALYLCASSSGQPYEQYFGPGTRLTVT.

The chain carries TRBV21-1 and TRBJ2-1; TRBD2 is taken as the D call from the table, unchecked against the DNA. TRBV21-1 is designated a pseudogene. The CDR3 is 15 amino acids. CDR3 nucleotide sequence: TGTGCCAGCAACCGAACTAGCGGGGGATACAATGAGCAGTTCTTC. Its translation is CASNRTSGGYNEQFF.

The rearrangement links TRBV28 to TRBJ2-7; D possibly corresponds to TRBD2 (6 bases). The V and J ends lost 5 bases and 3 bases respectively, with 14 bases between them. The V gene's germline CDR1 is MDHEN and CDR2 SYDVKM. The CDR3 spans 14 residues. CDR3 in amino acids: CASSQGGALYEQYF. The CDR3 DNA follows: TGTGCCAGCAGTCAAGGCGGGGCCCTCTACGAGCAGTACTTC.

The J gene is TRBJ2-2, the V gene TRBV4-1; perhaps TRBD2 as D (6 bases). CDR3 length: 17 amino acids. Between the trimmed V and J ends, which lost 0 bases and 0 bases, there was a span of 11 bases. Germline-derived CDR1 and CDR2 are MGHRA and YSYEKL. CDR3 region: CASSQDRRVSNTGELFF. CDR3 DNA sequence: TGCGCCAGCAGCCAAGATAGGAGGGTTTCGAACACCGGGGAGCTGTTTTTT.

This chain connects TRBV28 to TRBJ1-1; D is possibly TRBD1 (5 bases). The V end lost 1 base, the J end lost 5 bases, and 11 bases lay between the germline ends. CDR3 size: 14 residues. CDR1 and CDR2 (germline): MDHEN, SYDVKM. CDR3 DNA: TGTGCCAGCAGTTTATCGAGGGGAGGAACTGAAGCTTTCTTT. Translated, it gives CASSLSRGGTEAFF. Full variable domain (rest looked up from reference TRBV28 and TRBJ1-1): DVKVTQSSRYLVKRTGEKVFLECVQDMDHENMFWYRQDPGLGLRLIYFSYDVKMKEKGDIPEGYSVSREKKERFSLILESASTNQTSMYLCASSLSRGGTEAFFGQGTRLTVV.

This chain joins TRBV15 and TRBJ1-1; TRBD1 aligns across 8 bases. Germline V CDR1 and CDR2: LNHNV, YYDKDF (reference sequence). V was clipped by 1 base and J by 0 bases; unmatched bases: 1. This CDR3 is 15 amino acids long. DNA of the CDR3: TGTGCCACCAGCAGAGGACAGGGGTTGAACACTGAAGCTTTCTTT. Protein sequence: CATSRGQGLNTEAFF.

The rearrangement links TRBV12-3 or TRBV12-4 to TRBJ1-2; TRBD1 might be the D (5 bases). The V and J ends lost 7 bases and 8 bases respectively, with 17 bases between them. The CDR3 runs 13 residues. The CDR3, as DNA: TGTGCCAGCAACCCCGCAGGGTCGAGGGGCTACACCTTC. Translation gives CASNPAGSRGYTF.

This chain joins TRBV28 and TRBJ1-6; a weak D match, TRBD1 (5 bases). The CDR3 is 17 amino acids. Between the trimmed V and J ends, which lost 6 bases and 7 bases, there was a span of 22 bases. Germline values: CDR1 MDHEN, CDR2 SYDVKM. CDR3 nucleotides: TGTGCCAGCAGCCCCACCGGGGGAGGGAGTCGGAATTCACCCCTCCACTTT. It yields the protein CASSPTGGGSRNSPLHF.

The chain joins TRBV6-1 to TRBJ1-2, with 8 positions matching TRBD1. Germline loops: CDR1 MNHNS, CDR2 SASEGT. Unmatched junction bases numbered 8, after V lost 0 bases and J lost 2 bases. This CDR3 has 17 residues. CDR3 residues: CASSEAGRGPGNYGYTF. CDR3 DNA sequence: TGTGCCAGCAGTGAAGCTGGCAGGGGGCCCGGGAACTATGGCTACACCTTC.

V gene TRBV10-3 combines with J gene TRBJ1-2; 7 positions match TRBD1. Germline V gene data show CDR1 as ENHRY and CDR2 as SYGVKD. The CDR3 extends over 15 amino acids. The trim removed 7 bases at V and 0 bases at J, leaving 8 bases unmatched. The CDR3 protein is CAITDPGQSNYGYTF. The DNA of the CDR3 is TGTGCCATCACCGACCCGGGACAGTCTAACTATGGCTACACCTTC.

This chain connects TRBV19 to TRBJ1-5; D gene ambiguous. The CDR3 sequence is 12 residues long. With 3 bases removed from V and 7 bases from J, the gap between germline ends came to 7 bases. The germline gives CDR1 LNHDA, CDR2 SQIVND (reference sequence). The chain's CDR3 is CASSIQLQPQHF. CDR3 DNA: TGTGCCAGTAGTATTCAGTTACAGCCCCAGCATTTT.

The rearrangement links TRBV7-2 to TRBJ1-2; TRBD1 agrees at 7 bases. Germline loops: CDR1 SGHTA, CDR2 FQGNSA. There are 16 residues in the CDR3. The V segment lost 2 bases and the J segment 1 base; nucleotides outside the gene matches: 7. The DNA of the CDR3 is TGTGCCAGCAGCTTATCCCCGGGACAGCATAACTATGGCTACACCTTC. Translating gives CASSLSPGQHNYGYTF.

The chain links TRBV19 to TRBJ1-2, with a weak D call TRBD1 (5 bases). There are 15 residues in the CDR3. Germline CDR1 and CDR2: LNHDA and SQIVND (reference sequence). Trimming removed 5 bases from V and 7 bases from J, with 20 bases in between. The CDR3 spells CASSPIGVTGGGYTF. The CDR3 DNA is TGTGCCAGTAGTCCAATAGGAGTAACAGGCGGTGGCTACACCTTC.

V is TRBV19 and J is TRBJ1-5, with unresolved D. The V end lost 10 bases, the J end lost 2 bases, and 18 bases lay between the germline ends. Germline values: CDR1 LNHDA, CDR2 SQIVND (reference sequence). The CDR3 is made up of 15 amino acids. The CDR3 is CATWAPGEGNQPQHF. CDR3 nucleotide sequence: TGTGCCACATGGGCCCCGGGAGAGGGCAATCAGCCCCAGCATTTT.

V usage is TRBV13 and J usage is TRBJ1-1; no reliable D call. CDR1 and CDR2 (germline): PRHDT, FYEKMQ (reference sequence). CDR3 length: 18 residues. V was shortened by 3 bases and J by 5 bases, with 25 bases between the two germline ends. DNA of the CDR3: TGTGCCAGCAGCTTTTGGTCAATGCTAGCGGGAGGCAATACTGAAGCTTTCTTT. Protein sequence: CASSFWSMLAGGNTEAFF.

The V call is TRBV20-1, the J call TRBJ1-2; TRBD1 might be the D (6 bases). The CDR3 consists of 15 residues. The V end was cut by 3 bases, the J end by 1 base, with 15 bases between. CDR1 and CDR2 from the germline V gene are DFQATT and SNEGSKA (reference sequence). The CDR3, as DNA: TGCAGTGCTAGTAGCCTTGGACAGTTTAACTATGGCTACACCTTC. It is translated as CSASSLGQFNYGYTF.

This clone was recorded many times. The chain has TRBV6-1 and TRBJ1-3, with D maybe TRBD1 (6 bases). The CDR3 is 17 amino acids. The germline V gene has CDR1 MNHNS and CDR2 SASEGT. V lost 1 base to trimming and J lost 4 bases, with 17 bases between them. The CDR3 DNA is TGTGCCAGCAGTGAAGGTGTGGGGGACACAGGGGGAAACACCATATATTTT. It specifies CASSEGVGDTGGNTIYF.

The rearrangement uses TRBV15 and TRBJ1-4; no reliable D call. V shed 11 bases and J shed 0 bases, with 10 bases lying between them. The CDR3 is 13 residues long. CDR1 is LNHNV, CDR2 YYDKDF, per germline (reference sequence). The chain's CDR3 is CASESATNEKLFF. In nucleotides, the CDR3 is TGTGCCTCCGAGTCTGCAACTAATGAAAAACTGTTTTTT.

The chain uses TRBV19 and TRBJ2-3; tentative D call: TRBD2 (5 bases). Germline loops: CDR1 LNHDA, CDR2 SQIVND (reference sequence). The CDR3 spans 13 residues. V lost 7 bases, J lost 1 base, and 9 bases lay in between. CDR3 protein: CASKRTGTDTQYF. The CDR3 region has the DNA TGTGCCAGTAAGAGGACTGGCACAGATACGCAGTATTTT.

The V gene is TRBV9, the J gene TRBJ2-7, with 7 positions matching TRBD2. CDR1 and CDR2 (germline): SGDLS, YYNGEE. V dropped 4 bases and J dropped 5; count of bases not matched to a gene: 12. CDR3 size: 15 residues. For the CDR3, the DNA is TGTGCCAGCAGCCCGTGGCGGGAGAGTCTCCACGAGCAGTACTTC. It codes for CASSPWRESLHEQYF.

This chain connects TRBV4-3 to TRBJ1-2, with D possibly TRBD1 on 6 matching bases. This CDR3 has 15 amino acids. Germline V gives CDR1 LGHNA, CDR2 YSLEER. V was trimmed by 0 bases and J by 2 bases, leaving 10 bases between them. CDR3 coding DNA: TGCGCCAGCAGCCAAGAGCCAGGGGTAAACTATGGCTACACCTTC. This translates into CASSQEPGVNYGYTF.

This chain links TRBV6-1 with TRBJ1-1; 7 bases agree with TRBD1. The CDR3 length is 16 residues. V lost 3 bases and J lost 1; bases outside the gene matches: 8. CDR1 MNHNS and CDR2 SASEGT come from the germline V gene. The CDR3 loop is CASSDDREFKNTEAFF. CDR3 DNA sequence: TGTGCCAGCAGTGATGACAGGGAGTTTAAGAACACTGAAGCTTTCTTT.

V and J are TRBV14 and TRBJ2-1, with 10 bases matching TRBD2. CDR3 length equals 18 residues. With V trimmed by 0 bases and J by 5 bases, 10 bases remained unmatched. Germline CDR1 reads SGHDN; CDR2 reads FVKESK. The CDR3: CASSQDRGAGGPHNEQFF. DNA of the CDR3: TGTGCCAGCAGCCAAGATCGTGGAGCGGGGGGGCCCCACAATGAGCAGTTCTTC.